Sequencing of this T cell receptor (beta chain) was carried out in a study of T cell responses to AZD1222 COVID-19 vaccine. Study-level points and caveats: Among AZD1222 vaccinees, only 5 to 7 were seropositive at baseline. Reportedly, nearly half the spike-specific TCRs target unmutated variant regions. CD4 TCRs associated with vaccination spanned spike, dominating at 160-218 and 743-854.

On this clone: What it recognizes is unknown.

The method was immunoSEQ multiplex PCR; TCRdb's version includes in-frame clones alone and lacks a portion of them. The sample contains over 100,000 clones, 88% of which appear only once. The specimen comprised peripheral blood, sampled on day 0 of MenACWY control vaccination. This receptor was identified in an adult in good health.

In DNA, the CDR3 is TGTGCCAGCAGGACCGACCCAAGCACAGATACGCAGTATTTT. This gives the protein CASRTDPSTDTQYF. The genes are TRBV19 and TRBJ2-3, with no clear D. The V end was cut by 9 bases, the J end by 0 bases, with 13 bases between. The CDR3 consists of 14 residues. Germline lookup yields CDR1 LNHDA and CDR2 SQIVND (reference sequence).